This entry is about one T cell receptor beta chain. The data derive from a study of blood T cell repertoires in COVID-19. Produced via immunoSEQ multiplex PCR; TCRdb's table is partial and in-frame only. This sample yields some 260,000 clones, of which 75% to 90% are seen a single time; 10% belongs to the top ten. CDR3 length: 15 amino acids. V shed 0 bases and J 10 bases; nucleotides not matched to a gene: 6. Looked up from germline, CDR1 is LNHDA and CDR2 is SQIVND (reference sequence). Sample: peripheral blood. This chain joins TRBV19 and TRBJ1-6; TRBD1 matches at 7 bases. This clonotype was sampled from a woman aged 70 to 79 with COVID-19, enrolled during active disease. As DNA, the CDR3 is TGTGCCAGTAGTATAGATCGACAGGGAAACTCACCCCTCCACTTT. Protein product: CASSIDRQGNSPLHF.